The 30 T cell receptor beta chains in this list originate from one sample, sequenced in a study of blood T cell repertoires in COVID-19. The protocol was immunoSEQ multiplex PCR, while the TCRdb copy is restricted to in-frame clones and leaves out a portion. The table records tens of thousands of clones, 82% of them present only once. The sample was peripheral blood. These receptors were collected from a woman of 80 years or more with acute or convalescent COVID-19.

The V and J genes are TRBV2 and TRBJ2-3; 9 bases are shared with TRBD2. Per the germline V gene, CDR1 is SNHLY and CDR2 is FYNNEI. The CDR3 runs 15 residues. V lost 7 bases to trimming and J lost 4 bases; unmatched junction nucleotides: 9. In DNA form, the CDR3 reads TGTGCCAGCATCTTCGGCGGGGGGGCCCCAGATACGCAGTATTTT. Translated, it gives CASIFGGGAPDTQYF.

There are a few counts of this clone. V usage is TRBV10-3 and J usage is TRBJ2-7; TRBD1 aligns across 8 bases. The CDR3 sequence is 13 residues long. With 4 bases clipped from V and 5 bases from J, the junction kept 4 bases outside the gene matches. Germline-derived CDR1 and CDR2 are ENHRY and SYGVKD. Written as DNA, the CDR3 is TGTGCCATCAGTGGCCAGGGGGCCGACGAGCAGTACTTC. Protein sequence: CAISGQGADEQYF.

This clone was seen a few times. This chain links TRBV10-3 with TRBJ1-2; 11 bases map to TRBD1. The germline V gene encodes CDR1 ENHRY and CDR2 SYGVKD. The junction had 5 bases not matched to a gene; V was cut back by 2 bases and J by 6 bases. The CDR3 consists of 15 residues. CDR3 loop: CAISEAGTGGHGYTF. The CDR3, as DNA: TGTGCCATCAGTGAGGCCGGGACAGGGGGTCATGGCTACACCTTC.

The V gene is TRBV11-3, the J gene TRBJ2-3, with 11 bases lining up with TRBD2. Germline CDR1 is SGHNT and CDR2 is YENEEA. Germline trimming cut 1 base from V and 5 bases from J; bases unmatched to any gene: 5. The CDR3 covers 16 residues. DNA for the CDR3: TGTGCCAGCAGCTTAGGGCTAGCGGGGGGAGGAGATACGCAGTATTTT. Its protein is CASSLGLAGGGDTQYF.

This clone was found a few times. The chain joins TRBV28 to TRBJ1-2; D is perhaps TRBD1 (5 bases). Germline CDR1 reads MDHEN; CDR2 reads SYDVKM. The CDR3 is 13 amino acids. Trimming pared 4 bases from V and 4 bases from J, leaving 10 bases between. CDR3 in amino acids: CASSYGDSYGYTF. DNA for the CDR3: TGTGCCAGCAGTTACGGAGACAGCTATGGCTACACCTTC.

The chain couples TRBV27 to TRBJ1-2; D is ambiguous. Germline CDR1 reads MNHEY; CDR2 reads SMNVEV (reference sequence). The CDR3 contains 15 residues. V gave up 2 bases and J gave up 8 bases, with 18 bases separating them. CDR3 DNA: TGTGCCAGCAGTTTAACGGCGACCTCGCAGGTGGGCTACACCTTC. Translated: CASSLTATSQVGYTF.

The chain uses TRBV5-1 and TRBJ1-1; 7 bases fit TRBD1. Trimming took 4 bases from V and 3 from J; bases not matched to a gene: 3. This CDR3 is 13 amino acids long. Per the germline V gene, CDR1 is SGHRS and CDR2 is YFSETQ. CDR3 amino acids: CASSPGQHTEAFF. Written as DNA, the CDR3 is TGCGCCAGCAGCCCGGGACAGCACACTGAAGCTTTCTTT.

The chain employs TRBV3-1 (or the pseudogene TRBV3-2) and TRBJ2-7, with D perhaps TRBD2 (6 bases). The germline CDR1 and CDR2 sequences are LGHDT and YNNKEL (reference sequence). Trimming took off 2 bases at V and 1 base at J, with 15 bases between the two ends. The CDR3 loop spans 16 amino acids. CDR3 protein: CASSQFGSRGSYEQYF. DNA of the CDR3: TGTGCCAGCAGCCAATTCGGGAGCCGAGGTTCCTACGAGCAGTACTTC.

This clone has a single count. The CDR3 spells CASSLGGVYNEQFF. DNA for the CDR3: TGTGCCAGCAGCTTAGGGGGCGTCTACAATGAGCAGTTCTTC. V is TRBV7-6 and J is TRBJ2-1; TRBD1 might be the D (5 bases). The ends were cut back, 1 base at V and 3 bases at J, with 7 bases in the middle. In germline, CDR1 is SGHVS, CDR2 FNYEAQ. The CDR3 runs to 14 residues.

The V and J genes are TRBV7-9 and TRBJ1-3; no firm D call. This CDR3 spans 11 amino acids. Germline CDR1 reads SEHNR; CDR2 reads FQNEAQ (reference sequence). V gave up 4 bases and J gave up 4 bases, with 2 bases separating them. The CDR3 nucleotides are TGTGCCAGCAGCTCAGGAAACACCATATATTTT. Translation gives CASSSGNTIYF. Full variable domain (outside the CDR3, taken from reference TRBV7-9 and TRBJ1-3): DTGVSQNPRHKITKRGQNVTFRCDPISEHNRLYWYRQTLGQGPEFLTYFQNEAQLEKSRLLSDRFSAERPKGSFSTLEIQRTEQGDSAMYLCASSSGNTIYFGEGSWLTVV.

The CDR3 DNA is TGCGCCAGTGGACTAGGAGACGGGGAATACAATGAGCAGTTCTTC. Translation gives CASGLGDGEYNEQFF. This chain links TRBV5-1 with TRBJ2-1; 7 positions match TRBD2. CDR1 is SGHRS and CDR2 is YFSETQ in the germline V gene. This CDR3 spans 15 amino acids. The J segment lost 4 bases and the V segment lost 8 bases, leaving 12 bases of the junction unmatched.

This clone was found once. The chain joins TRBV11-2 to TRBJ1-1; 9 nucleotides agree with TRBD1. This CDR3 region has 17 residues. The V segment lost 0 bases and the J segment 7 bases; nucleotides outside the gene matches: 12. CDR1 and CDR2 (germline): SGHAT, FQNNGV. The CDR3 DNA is TGTGCCAGCAGCTTAGATCAACAGGGGGCCCCCAACGGTGAAGCTTTCTTT. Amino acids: CASSLDQQGAPNGEAFF.

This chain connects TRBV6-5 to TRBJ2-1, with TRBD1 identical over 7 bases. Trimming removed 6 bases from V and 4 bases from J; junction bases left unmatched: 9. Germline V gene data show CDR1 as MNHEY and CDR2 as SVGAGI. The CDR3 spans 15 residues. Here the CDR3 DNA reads TGTGCCAGCAGCCAACCAGGGGGAGCATACAATGAGCAGTTCTTC. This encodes CASSQPGGAYNEQFF.

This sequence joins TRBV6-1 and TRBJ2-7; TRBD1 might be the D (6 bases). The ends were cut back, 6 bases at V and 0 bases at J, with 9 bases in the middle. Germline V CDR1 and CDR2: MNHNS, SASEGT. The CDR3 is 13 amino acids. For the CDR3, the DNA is TGTGCCAGCAGGGACAGTAGCTCCTACGAGCAGTACTTC. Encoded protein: CASRDSSSYEQYF.

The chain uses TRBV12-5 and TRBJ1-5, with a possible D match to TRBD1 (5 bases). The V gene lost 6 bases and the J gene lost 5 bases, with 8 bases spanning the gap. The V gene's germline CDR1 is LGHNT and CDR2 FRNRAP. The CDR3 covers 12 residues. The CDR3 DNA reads TGTGCTAGTGGGACAGCGCATCAGCCCCAGCATTTT. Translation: CASGTAHQPQHF.

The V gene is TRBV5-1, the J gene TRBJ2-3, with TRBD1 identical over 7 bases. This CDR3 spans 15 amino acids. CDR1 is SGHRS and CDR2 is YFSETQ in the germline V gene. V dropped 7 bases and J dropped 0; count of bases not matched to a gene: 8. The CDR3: CASASSQGSTDTQYF. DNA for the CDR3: TGCGCCAGCGCATCCTCACAGGGGAGCACAGATACGCAGTATTTT.

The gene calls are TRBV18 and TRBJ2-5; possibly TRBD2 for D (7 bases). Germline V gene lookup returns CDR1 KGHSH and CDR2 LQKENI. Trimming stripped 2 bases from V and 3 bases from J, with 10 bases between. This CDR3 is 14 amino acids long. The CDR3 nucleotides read TGTGCCAGCTCACCAGGGGGGGCGAAAGAGACCCAGTACTTC. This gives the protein CASSPGGAKETQYF.

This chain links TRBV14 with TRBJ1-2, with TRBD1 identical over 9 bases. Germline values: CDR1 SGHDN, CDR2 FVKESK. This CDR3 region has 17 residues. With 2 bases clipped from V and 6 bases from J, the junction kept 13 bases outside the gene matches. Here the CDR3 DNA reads TGTGCCAGCAGCCAACGTAGGACAGGGGCCCAATCAGATGGCTACACCTTC. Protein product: CASSQRRTGAQSDGYTF.

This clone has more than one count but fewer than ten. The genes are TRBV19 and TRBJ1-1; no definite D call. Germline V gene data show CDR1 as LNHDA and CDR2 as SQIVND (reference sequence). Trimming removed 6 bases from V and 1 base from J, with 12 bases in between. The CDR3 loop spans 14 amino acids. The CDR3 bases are TGTGCCAGTAGGATCGGTTCAGGGAACACTGAAGCTTTCTTT. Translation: CASRIGSGNTEAFF.

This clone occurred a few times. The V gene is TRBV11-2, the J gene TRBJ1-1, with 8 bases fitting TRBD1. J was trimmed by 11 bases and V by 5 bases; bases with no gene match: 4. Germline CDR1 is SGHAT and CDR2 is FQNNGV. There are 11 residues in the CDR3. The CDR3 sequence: CASSLDRGAFF. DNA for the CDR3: TGTGCCAGCAGCCTCGACAGGGGTGCTTTCTTT.

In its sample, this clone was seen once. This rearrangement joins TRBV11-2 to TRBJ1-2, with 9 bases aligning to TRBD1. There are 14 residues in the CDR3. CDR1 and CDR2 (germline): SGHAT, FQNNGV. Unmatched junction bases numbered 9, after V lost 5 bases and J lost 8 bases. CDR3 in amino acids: CASSLGDRVGGYTF. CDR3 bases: TGTGCCAGCAGCCTAGGGGACAGGGTTGGAGGCTACACCTTC.

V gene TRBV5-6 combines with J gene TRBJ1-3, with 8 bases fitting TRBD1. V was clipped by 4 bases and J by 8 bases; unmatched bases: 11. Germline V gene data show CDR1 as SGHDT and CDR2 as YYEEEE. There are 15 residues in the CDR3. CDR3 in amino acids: CASSRKTGEADTIYF. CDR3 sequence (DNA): TGTGCCAGCAGCCGTAAGACAGGGGAGGCAGACACCATATATTTT.

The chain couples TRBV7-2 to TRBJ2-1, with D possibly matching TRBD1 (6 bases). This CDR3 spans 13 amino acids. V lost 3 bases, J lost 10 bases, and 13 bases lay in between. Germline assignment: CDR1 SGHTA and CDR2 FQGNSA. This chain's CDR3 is CASSFQGFREQFF. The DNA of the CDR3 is TGTGCCAGCAGCTTTCAGGGGTTTCGGGAGCAGTTCTTC. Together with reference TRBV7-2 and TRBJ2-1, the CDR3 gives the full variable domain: GAGVSQSPSNKVTEKGKDVELRCDPISGHTALYWYRQSLGQGLEFLIYFQGNSAPDKSGLPSDRFSAERTGGSVSTLTIQRTQQEDSAVYLCASSFQGFREQFFGPGTRLTVL.

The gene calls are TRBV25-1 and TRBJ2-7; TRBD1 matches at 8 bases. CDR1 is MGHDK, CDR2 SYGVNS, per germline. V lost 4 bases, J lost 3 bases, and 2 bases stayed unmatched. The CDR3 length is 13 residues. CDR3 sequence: CASSGTGNYEQYF. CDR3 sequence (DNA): TGTGCCAGCAGTGGGACAGGGAACTACGAGCAGTACTTC.

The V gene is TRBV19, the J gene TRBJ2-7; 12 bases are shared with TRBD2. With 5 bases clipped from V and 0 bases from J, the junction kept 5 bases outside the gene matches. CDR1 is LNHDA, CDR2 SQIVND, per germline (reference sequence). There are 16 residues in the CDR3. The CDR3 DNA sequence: TGTGCCAGTAGTTCTAGCGGGAGGGCCGGCTCCTACGAGCAGTACTTC. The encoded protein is CASSSSGRAGSYEQYF.

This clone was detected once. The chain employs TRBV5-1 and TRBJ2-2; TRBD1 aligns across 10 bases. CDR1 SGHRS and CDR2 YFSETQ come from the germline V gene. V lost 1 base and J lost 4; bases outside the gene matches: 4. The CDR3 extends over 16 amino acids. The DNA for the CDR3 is TGCGCCAGCAGCTTGCAGGGGACAGGGGTCACCGGGGAGCTGTTTTTT. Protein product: CASSLQGTGVTGELFF.

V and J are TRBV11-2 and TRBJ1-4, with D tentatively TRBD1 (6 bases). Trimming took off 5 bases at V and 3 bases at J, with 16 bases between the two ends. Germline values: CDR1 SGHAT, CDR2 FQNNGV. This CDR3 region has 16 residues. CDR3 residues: CASSNVGQKPNEKLFF. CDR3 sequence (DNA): TGTGCCAGCAGCAATGTAGGACAGAAGCCTAATGAAAAACTGTTTTTT.

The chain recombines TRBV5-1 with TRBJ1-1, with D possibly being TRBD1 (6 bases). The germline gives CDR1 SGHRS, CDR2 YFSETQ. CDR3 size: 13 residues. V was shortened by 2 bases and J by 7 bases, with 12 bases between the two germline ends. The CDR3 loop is CASSLHRAGEAFF. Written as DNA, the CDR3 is TGCGCCAGCAGCTTACACAGGGCCGGTGAAGCTTTCTTT.

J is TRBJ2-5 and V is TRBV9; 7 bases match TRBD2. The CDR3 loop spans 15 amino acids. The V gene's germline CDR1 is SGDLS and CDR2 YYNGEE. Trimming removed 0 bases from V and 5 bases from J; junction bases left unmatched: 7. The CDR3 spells CASSVVGGVEETQYF. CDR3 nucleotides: TGTGCCAGCAGCGTAGTGGGGGGGGTCGAGGAGACCCAGTACTTC. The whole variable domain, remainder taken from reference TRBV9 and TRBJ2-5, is DSGVTQTPKHLITATGQRVTLRCSPRSGDLSVYWYQQSLDQGLQFLIQYYNGEERAKGNILERFSAQQFPDLHSELNLSSLELGDSALYFCASSVVGGVEETQYFGPGTRLLVL.

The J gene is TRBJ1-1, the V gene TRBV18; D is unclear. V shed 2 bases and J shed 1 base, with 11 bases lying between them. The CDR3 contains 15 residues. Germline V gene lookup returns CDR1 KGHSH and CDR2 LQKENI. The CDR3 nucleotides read TGTGCCAGCTCACCATCTCTTACAGAGAACACTGAAGCTTTCTTT. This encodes CASSPSLTENTEAFF.